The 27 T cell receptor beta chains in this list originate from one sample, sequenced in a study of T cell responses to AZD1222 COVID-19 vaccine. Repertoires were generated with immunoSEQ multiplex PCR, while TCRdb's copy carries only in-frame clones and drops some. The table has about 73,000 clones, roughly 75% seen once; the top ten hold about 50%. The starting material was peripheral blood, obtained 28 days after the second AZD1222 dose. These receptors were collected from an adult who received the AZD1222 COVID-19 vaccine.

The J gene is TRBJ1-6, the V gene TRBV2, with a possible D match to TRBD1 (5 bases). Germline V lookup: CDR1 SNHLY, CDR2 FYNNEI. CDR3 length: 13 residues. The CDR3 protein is CAVLKTDNSPLHF. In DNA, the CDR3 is TGTGCAGTCCTTAAGACAGATAATTCACCCCTCCACTTT.

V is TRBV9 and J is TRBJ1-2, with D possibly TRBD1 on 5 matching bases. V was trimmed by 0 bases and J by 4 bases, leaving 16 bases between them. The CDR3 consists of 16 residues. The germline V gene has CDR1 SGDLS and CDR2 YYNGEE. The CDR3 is CASSVAGTVAPYGYTF. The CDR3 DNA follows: TGTGCCAGCAGCGTAGCAGGGACCGTTGCGCCCTATGGCTACACCTTC. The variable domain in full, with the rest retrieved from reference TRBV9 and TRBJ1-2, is DSGVTQTPKHLITATGQRVTLRCSPRSGDLSVYWYQQSLDQGLQFLIQYYNGEERAKGNILERFSAQQFPDLHSELNLSSLELGDSALYFCASSVAGTVAPYGYTFGSGTRLTVV.

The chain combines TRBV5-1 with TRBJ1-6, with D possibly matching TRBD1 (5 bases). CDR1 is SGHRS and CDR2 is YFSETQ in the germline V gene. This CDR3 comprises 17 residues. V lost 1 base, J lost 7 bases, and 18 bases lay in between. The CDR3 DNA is TGCGCCAGCAGCTTGTTTATGGTGGGGGGAACGAATTCACCCCTCCACTTT. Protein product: CASSLFMVGGTNSPLHF.

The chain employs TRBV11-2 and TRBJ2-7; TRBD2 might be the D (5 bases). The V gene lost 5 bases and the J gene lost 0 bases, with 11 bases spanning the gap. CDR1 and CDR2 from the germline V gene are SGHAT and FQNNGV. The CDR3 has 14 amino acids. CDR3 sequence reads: CASSLSGYSYEQYF. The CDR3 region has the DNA TGTGCCAGCAGCCTAAGCGGCTACTCCTACGAGCAGTACTTC.

The CDR3 DNA reads as TGCGCCAGCAGCTTAGGAGGGCCCACAGATACGCAGTATTTT. Protein sequence: CASSLGGPTDTQYF. This sequence joins TRBV5-1 and TRBJ2-3, with D tentatively TRBD2 (6 bases). V was clipped by 2 bases and J by 2 bases, with 9 bases between them. Germline V gene sequence: CDR1 SGHRS, CDR2 YFSETQ. The CDR3 contains 14 residues.

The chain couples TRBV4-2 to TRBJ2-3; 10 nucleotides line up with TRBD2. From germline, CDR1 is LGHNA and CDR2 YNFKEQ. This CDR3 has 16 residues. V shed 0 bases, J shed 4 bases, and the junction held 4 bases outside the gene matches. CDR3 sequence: CASSQDTTSGADTQYF. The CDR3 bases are TGTGCCAGCAGCCAAGATACAACTAGCGGGGCAGATACGCAGTATTTT.

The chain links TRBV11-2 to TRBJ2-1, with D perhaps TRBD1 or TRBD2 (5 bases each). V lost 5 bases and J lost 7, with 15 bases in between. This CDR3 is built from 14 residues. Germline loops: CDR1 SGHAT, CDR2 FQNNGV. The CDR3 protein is CASSRTGGANEQFF. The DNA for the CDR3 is TGTGCCAGCAGCCGGACTGGTGGGGCAAATGAGCAGTTCTTC.

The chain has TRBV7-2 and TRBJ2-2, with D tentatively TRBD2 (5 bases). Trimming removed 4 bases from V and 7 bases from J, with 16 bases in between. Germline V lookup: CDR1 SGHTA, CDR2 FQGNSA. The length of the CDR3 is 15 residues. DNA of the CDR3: TGTGCCAGCAGCTCGAGCGGCAGGTGGGGCGGGGAGCTGTTTTTT. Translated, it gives CASSSSGRWGGELFF. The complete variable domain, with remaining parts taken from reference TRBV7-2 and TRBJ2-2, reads GAGVSQSPSNKVTEKGKDVELRCDPISGHTALYWYRQSLGQGLEFLIYFQGNSAPDKSGLPSDRFSAERTGGSVSTLTIQRTQQEDSAVYLCASSSSGRWGGELFFGEGSRLTVL.

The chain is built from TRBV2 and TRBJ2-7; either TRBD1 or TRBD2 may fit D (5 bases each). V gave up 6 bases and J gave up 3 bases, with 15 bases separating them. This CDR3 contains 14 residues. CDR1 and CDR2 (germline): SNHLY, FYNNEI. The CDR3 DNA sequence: TGTGCCAGCAGGGGGCTGGGAGAGGACTACGAGCAGTACTTC. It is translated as CASRGLGEDYEQYF.

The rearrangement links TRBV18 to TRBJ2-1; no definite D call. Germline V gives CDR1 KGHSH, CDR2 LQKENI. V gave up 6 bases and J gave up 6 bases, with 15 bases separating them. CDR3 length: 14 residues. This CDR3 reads CASSRAWEGNEQFF. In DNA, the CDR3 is TGTGCCAGCTCCCGGGCTTGGGAAGGCAATGAGCAGTTCTTC.

Here the CDR3 reads CASSYSAHEAFF. The CDR3 coding sequence is TGTGCCAGCAGTTACTCGGCCCACGAAGCTTTCTTT. The rearrangement links TRBV6-2 or TRBV6-3 to TRBJ1-1; D remains ambiguous. This CDR3 has 12 amino acids. The V end was cut by 0 bases, the J end by 8 bases, with 7 bases between. Germline-derived CDR1 and CDR2 are MNHEY and SVGEGT.

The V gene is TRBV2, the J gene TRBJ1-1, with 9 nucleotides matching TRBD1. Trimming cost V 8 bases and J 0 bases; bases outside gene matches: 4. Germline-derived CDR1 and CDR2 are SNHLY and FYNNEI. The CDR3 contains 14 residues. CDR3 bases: TGTGCCAGCTATGGGGACAGGGTGAACACTGAAGCTTTCTTT. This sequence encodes CASYGDRVNTEAFF. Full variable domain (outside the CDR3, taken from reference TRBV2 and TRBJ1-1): EPEVTQTPSHQVTQMGQEVILRCVPISNHLYFYWYRQILGQKVEFLVSFYNNEISEKSEIFDDQFSVERPDGSNFTLKIRSTKLEDSAMYFCASYGDRVNTEAFFGQGTRLTVV.

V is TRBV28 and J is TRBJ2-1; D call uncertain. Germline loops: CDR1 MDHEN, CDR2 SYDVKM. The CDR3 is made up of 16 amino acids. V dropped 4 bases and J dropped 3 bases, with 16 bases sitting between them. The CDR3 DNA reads TGTGCCAGCAGTTCCCTCTCCGGCCCCCACTACAATGAGCAGTTCTTC. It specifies CASSSLSGPHYNEQFF.

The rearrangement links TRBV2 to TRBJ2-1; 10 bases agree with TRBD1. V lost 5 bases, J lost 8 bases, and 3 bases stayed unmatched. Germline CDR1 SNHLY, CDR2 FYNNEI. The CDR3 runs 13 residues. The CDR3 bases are TGTGCCAGCAGTAGACAGGGGGCTCATGAGCAGTTCTTC. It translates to CASSRQGAHEQFF.

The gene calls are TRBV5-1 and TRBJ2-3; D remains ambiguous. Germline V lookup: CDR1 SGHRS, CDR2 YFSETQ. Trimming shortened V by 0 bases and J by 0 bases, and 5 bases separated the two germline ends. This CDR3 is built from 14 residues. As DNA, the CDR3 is TGCGCCAGCAGCTTGGTTACTAGCACAGATACGCAGTATTTT. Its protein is CASSLVTSTDTQYF.

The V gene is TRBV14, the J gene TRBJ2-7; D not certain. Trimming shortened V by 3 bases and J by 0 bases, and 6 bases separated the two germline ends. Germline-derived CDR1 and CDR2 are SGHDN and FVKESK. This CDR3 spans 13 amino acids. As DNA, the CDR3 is TGTGCCAGCAGCCAGGACCCCTCCTACGAGCAGTACTTC. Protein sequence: CASSQDPSYEQYF.

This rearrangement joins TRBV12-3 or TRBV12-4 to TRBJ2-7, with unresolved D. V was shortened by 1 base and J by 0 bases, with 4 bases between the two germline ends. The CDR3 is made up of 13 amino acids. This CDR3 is CASSLGISYEQYF. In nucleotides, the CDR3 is TGTGCCAGCAGTTTAGGGATCTCCTACGAGCAGTACTTC.

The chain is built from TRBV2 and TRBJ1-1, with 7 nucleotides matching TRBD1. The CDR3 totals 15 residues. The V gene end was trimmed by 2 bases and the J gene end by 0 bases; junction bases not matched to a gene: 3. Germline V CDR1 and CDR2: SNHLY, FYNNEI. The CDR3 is CASSELGQMNTEAFF. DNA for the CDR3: TGTGCCAGCAGTGAACTGGGACAGATGAACACTGAAGCTTTCTTT.

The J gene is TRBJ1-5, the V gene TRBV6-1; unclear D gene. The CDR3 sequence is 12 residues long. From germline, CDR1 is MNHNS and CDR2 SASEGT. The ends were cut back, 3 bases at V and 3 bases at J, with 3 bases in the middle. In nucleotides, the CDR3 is TGTGCCAGCAGTGACCACAATCAGCCCCAGCATTTT. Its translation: CASSDHNQPQHF.

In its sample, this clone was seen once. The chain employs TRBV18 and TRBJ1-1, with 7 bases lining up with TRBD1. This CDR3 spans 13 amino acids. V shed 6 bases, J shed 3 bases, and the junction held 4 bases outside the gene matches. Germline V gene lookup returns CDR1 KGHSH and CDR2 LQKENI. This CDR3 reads CASSRDRDTEAFF. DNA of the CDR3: TGTGCCAGCTCCCGAGACAGGGACACTGAAGCTTTCTTT.

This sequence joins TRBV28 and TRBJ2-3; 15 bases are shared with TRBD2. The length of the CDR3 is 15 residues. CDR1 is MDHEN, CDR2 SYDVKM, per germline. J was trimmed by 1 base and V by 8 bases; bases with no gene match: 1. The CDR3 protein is CASGLAGGGTDTQYF. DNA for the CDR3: TGTGCCAGCGGACTAGCGGGAGGGGGCACAGATACGCAGTATTTT. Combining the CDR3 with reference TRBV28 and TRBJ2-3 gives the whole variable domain DVKVTQSSRYLVKRTGEKVFLECVQDMDHENMFWYRQDPGLGLRLIYFSYDVKMKEKGDIPEGYSVSREKKERFSLILESASTNQTSMYLCASGLAGGGTDTQYFGPGTRLTVL.

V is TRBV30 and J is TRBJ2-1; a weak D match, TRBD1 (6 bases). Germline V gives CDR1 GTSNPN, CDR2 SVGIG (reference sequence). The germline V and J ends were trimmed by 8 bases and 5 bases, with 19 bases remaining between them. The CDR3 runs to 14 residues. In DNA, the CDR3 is TGTGCCGGACAGTATGGTGTCTTGGACAATGAGCAGTTCTTC. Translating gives CAGQYGVLDNEQFF. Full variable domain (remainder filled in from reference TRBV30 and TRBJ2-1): SQTIHQWPATLVQPVGSPLSLECTVEGTSNPNLYWYRQAAGRGLQLLFYSVGIGQISSEVPQNLSASRPQDRQFILSSKKLLLSDSGFYLCAGQYGVLDNEQFFGPGTRLTVL.

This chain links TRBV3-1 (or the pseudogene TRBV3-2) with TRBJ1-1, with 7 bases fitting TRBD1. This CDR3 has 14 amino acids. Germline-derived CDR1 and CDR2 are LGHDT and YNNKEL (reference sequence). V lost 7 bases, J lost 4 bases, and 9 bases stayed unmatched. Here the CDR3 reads CASTRGTLSTEAFF. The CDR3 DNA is TGTGCCAGCACCAGGGGGACGTTAAGCACTGAAGCTTTCTTT.

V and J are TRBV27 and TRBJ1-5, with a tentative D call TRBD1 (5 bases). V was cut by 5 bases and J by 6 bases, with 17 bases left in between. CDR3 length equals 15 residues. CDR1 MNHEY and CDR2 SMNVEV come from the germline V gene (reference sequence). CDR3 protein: CASSPFQGIGQPQHF. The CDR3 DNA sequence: TGTGCCAGCAGTCCATTTCAGGGTATCGGTCAGCCCCAGCATTTT.

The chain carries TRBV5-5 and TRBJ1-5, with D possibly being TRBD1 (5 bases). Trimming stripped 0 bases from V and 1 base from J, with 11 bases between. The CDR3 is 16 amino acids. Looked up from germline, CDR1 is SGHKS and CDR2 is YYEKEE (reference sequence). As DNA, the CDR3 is TGTGCCAGCAGCTTGGGGTGGGGGAGAAGCAATCAGCCCCAGCATTTT. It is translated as CASSLGWGRSNQPQHF.

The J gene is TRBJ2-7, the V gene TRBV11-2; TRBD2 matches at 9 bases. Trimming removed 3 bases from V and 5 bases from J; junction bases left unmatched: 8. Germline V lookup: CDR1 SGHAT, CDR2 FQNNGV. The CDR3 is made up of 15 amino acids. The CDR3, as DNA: TGTGCCAGCAGCTTTGGGGGACTAGCTATTGACGAGCAGTACTTC. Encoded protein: CASSFGGLAIDEQYF.

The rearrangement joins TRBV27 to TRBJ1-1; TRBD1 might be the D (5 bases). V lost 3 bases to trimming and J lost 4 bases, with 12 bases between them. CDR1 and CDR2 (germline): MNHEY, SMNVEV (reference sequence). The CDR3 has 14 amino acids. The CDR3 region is CASSLGGFRTEAFF. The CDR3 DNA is TGTGCCAGCAGTTTGGGGGGGTTTCGCACTGAAGCTTTCTTT.